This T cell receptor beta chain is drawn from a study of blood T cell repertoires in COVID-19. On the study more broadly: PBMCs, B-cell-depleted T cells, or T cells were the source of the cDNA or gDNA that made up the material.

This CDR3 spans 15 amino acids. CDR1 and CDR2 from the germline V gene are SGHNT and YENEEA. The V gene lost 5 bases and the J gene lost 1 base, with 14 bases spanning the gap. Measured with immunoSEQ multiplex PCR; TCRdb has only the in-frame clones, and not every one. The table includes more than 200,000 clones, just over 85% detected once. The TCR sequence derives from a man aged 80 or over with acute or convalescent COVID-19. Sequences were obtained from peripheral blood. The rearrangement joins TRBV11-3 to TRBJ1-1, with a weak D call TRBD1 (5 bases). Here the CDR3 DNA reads TGTGCCAGCAGCGAGGGGACGGGGGGGAACACTGAAGCTTTCTTT. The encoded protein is CASSEGTGGNTEAFF.